The rows below give T cell receptor beta chains drawn from one sample of a study of T cell changes during pregnancy in multiple sclerosis. Method: immunoSEQ multiplex PCR; TCRdb's copy keeps in-frame clones and lacks some. The sample includes about 25,000 clones, 86% of them seen just once. Source: CD8+ T cells from peripheral blood mononuclear cells, taken in the first trimester of pregnancy. These receptors came from a female donor in good health, enrolled as a control in a pregnancy study. CDR3s include the opening cysteine and the closing phenylalanine or tryptophan. Each record gives: clone size, V gene, D gene, J gene, CDR3 protein, CDR3 DNA. The D gene is left open where the match is weak. A row's size may be missing; if present it is once, few, many or a size class.

.,TRBV6-4,.,TRBJ2-7,CASSERDSYEQYF,TGTGCCAGCAGTGAGAGGGACTCTTACGAGCAGTACTTC
.,TRBV7-6,.,TRBJ2-7,CASSYRRGEQYF,TGTGCCAGCAGCTACCGCCGAGGAGAGCAGTACTTC
.,TRBV11-3,TRBD2,TRBJ2-1,CASSLDRGAGADEQFF,TGTGCCAGCAGCTTAGACCGCGGAGCGGGGGCGGATGAGCAGTTCTTC
.,TRBV6-5,.,TRBJ1-5,CASSPGGHQPQHF,TGTGCCAGCAGTCCGGGGGGCCATCAGCCCCAGCATTTT
.,TRBV7-9,.,TRBJ1-4,CASSSSGRGEKLFF,TGTGCCAGCAGCTCATCAGGGCGAGGCGAAAAACTGTTTTTT
few,TRBV6-1,TRBD2,TRBJ2-3,CASSERAGGPDTQYF,TGTGCCAGCAGTGAAAGGGCGGGGGGGCCAGATACGCAGTATTTT
.,TRBV28,TRBD2,TRBJ2-7,CASSDPSPSGRGEQYF,TGTGCCAGCAGCGACCCTTCCCCTAGCGGGAGGGGGGAGCAGTACTTC
.,TRBV6-4,.,TRBJ2-6,CASSDPVSGANVLTF,TGTGCCAGCAGCGACCCAGTCTCTGGGGCCAACGTCCTGACTTTC
many,TRBV19,.,TRBJ2-7,CASSIGQRTYEQYF,TGTGCCAGTAGTATAGGGCAGCGTACCTACGAGCAGTACTTC
once,TRBV9,.,TRBJ2-2,CASSADGTPNTGELFF,TGTGCCAGCAGTGCAGACGGGACACCGAACACCGGGGAGCTGTTTTTT
.,TRBV2,TRBD2,TRBJ2-7,CASDSGGLSYEQYF,TGTGCCAGCGATAGCGGGGGGCTCTCCTACGAGCAGTACTTC
.,TRBV4-1,.,TRBJ1-3,CASSLGGTIYF,TGCGCCAGCAGCCTAGGCGGGACCATATATTTT
.,TRBV28,TRBD1,TRBJ1-6,CASSLKIGTGGTPLHF,TGTGCCAGCAGTTTGAAAATTGGGACAGGTGGCACACCCCTCCACTTT
.,TRBV15,TRBD1,TRBJ2-5,CATSRDRGRETQYF,TGTGCCACCAGCAGGGACAGGGGACGGGAGACCCAGTACTTC
once,TRBV5-5,.,TRBJ2-7,CASIAGVYEQYF,TGTGCCAGCATCGCAGGGGTCTACGAGCAGTACTTC
.,TRBV4-1,TRBD1,TRBJ2-2,CASSQPPQGASPGELFF,TGCGCCAGCAGCCAGCCGCCCCAGGGGGCATCACCCGGGGAGCTGTTTTTT
once,TRBV5-6,.,TRBJ1-1,CASSFGGDTEAFF,TGTGCCAGCAGCTTTGGGGGGGACACTGAAGCTTTCTTT
.,TRBV4-1,.,TRBJ1-5,CASSLGGINQPQHF,TGCGCCAGCAGCCTGGGGGGGATTAATCAGCCCCAGCATTTT
.,TRBV19,TRBD2,TRBJ2-7,CASSIQAGGTYEQYF,TGTGCCAGTAGTATACAAGCGGGGGGGACCTACGAGCAGTACTTC
.,TRBV27,.,TRBJ2-6,CASTESGANVLTF,TGTGCCAGCACCGAGTCTGGGGCCAACGTCCTGACTTTC
.,TRBV6-6,TRBD2,TRBJ2-5,CASSRLAGAGETQYF,TGTGCCAGCAGCCGACTAGCGGGGGCGGGAGAGACCCAGTACTTC
.,TRBV28,TRBD1,TRBJ2-2,CASSSGTENTGELFF,TGTGCCAGCAGCTCCGGGACAGAAAACACCGGGGAGCTGTTTTTT
once,TRBV6-1,.,TRBJ2-5,CASSDADSVLAQYF,TGTGCCAGCAGTGATGCGGACAGTGTGTTAGCCCAGTACTTC
.,TRBV29-1,TRBD1,TRBJ1-1,CSVSGTGGTEAFF,TGCAGCGTTTCCGGGACAGGGGGCACTGAAGCTTTCTTT
.,TRBV4-1,TRBD1,TRBJ2-3,CASSHGLQGGTDTQYF,TGCGCCAGCAGCCATGGCCTACAGGGGGGAACAGATACGCAGTATTTT
.,TRBV6-1,.,TRBJ2-7,CASSGLGSSYEQYF,TGTGCCAGCAGCGGGCTAGGGAGTTCCTACGAGCAGTACTTC
once,TRBV7-9,.,TRBJ2-2,CASSPPWGSQTGPGELFF,TGTGCCAGCAGCCCACCGTGGGGCTCTCAAACGGGCCCCGGGGAGCTGTTTTTT
.,TRBV5-6,.,TRBJ1-5,CASSTGGQPQHF,TGTGCCAGCAGTACCGGGGGTCAGCCCCAGCATTTT
.,TRBV4-3,.,TRBJ1-4,CASSQSSGRASEKLFF,TGCGCCAGCAGCCAAAGCAGTGGCAGGGCGAGTGAAAAACTGTTTTTT
.,TRBV4-1,TRBD1,TRBJ1-5,CASSQVGGAGNQPQHF,TGCGCCAGCAGCCAAGTAGGGGGCGCGGGCAATCAGCCCCAGCATTTT
.,TRBV2,.,TRBJ2-4,CASSESGTKNIQYF,TGTGCCAGCAGTGAGTCGGGGACCAAAAACATTCAGTACTTC
.,TRBV6-5,TRBD2,TRBJ2-2,CASSYSTSGSTGELFF,TGTGCCAGCAGTTACTCGACTAGCGGGAGCACCGGGGAGCTGTTTTTT
.,TRBV6-4,TRBD1,TRBJ2-7,CASSAEGQAGEQYF,TGTGCCAGCAGTGCCGAGGGACAGGCGGGCGAGCAGTACTTC
once,TRBV6-1,.,TRBJ2-5,CASSEGWGVYPGETQYF,TGTGCCAGCAGTGAAGGGTGGGGGGTTTATCCAGGGGAGACCCAGTACTTC
.,TRBV28,.,TRBJ1-5,CASSFGVLSNQPQHF,TGTGCCAGCAGTTTCGGGGTACTGAGCAATCAGCCCCAGCATTTT
.,TRBV19,.,TRBJ1-1,CASSIGRRTEAFF,TGTGCCAGTAGTATTGGGCGGAGGACTGAAGCTTTCTTT
.,TRBV13,.,TRBJ2-5,CASSLGGGEETQYF,TGTGCCAGCAGCTTAGGAGGGGGAGAGGAGACCCAGTACTTC
.,TRBV4-3,.,TRBJ2-5,CASSQDGFWETQYF,TGCGCCAGCAGCCAAGACGGGTTTTGGGAGACCCAGTACTTC
.,TRBV9,TRBD2,TRBJ2-5,CASSAGGGPQETQYF,TGTGCCAGCAGCGCCGGGGGGGGCCCCCAAGAGACCCAGTACTTC
.,TRBV6-4,.,TRBJ2-7,CASSDSATGEQYF,TGTGCCAGCAGTGATTCCGCTACGGGGGAGCAGTACTTC
.,TRBV5-5,TRBD1,TRBJ1-5,CASSLGQGAHNQPQHF,TGTGCCAGCAGCTTGGGGCAGGGGGCCCACAATCAGCCCCAGCATTTT
.,TRBV7-2,.,TRBJ2-7,CASRSIPAVWPDRSYEQYF,TGTGCCAGCAGGAGCATACCAGCGGTATGGCCCGACAGGTCCTACGAGCAGTACTTC
.,TRBV19,.,TRBJ2-1,CASSIDDGGSYNEQFF,TGTGCCAGTAGTATAGACGACGGCGGCTCCTACAATGAGCAGTTCTTC
.,TRBV6-5,TRBD1,TRBJ1-3,CASSLGQAAGNTIYF,TGTGCCAGCAGTTTAGGACAGGCTGCTGGAAACACCATATATTTT
.,TRBV2,.,TRBJ1-5,CASSEGFGQGGVEPQHF,TGTGCCAGCAGTGAAGGGTTCGGGCAGGGAGGGGTAGAGCCCCAGCATTTT
once,TRBV28,TRBD1,TRBJ1-2,CAGRQGDYGYTF,TGTGCCGGTAGACAGGGGGACTATGGCTACACCTTC
.,TRBV6-5,.,TRBJ1-2,CASSYERSYYGYTF,TGTGCCAGCAGTTACGAGCGATCTTACTATGGCTACACCTTC
.,TRBV2,TRBD1,TRBJ1-3,CASSEWTGGADGNTIYF,TGTGCCAGCAGTGAATGGACAGGGGGCGCGGATGGAAACACCATATATTTT
.,TRBV13,TRBD1,TRBJ1-1,CASSLEGAQAFF,TGTGCCAGCAGCTTAGAGGGGGCGCAAGCTTTCTTT
once,TRBV28,.,TRBJ1-3,CASSWGGDGNTIYF,TGTGCCAGCAGTTGGGGAGGGGATGGAAACACCATATATTTT
.,TRBV25-1,TRBD1,TRBJ2-5,CASSPTTGGMETQYF,TGTGCCAGCAGTCCTACGACAGGGGGCATGGAGACCCAGTACTTC
.,TRBV10-3,TRBD2,TRBJ2-3,CAISAPDEAASGGSDTQYF,TGTGCCATCAGTGCGCCCGACGAGGCAGCTAGCGGGGGGTCGGATACGCAGTATTTT
.,TRBV7-9,TRBD2,TRBJ2-7,CASSSRTSGGGYEQYF,TGTGCCAGCAGCTCACGGACTAGCGGGGGAGGCTACGAGCAGTACTTC
.,TRBV27,TRBD1,TRBJ1-5,CASREGTGGNQPQHF,TGTGCCAGCAGAGAGGGGACAGGGGGCAATCAGCCCCAGCATTTT
medium-sized,TRBV27,.,TRBJ1-2,CASSIAFTGTYGYTF,TGTGCCAGCAGTATAGCCTTCACAGGGACCTATGGCTACACCTTC
.,TRBV6-1,.,TRBJ1-4,CASSVGENEKLFF,TGTGCCAGCAGTGTGGGAGAAAATGAAAAACTGTTTTTT
.,TRBV20-1,.,TRBJ1-1,CSALLRVLAFF,TGCAGTGCCCTCCTGAGGGTGTTGGCTTTCTTT
.,TRBV7-8,TRBD2,TRBJ2-5,CASSRGTSGSQETQYF,TGTGCCAGCAGCAGGGGGACTAGCGGCTCCCAAGAGACCCAGTACTTC
.,TRBV4-2,.,TRBJ2-2,CASSQDSRDGELFF,TGTGCCAGCAGCCAAGATTCCCGGGACGGGGAGCTGTTTTTT